This record covers a single T cell receptor beta chain. MiXCR, applied by TCRdb to the PCR reads, yields one record per CDR3 protein. The table lists about 85,000 distinct CDR3 sequences, over 45% of them singletons. The CDR3 extends over 16 amino acids. Unmatched junction bases numbered 10, after V lost 5 bases and J lost 4 bases. In germline, CDR1 is SEHNR, CDR2 FQNEAQ (reference sequence). This record belongs to a study of CDR3 diversity in severe acne. Material: blood. The genes are TRBV7-9 and TRBJ1-1, with 10 bases that match TRBD1. The clonotype was recovered from a male donor in good health, serving as a control. This chain's CDR3 is CASSNRDRGSGTEAFF. DNA of the CDR3: TGTGCCAGCAGCAACCGGGACAGGGGTAGTGGCACTGAAGCTTTCTTT. The whole variable domain, filled in from reference TRBV7-9 and TRBJ1-1, reads DTGVSQNPRHKITKRGQNVTFRCDPISEHNRLYWYRQTLGQGPEFLTYFQNEAQLEKSRLLSDRFSAERPKGSFSTLEIQRTEQGDSAMYLCASSNRDRGSGTEAFFGQGTRLTVV.